These 20 T cell receptor beta chains originate from one sample sequenced in a study of vaccination and CD4 T cells after COVID-19. Their antigens remain unidentified. Treatment here: approximately 10-day PBMC culture with coronavirus spike peptide pools or control peptides (ViraFEST assay). Sequenced with the Oncomine TCR Beta short-read assay was DNA taken from cultured CD4+ T cells. TCRdb reprocessed the PCR reads via MiXCR and lists one record per CDR3 protein. The data show fewer than 15,000 distinct CDR3 sequences, 55% to 65% seen once. Material: CD4+ T cells from blood, cultured in vitro. The receptor source for this set is a human donor who had recovered from COVID-19.

This clonotype is classed as medium-sized. The rearrangement links TRBV20-1 to TRBJ2-5, with 8 bases matching TRBD2. The CDR3 has 13 amino acids. The V gene's germline CDR1 is DFQATT and CDR2 SNEGSKA (reference sequence). J lost 4 bases, V lost 5 bases, and 6 bases had no gene match. CDR3 in amino acids: CSARGGAPETQYF. DNA for the CDR3: TGCAGTGCTCGGGGGGGGGCGCCAGAGACCCAGTACTTC.

The chain employs TRBV18 and TRBJ2-7; D may match TRBD1 or TRBD2 (5 bases each). The CDR3 has 14 amino acids. Looked up from germline, CDR1 is KGHSH and CDR2 is LQKENI. Trimming removed 4 bases at V and 3 bases at J, with 13 bases between. CDR3 in DNA: TGTGCCAGCTCACAACAGCGGCAGGGCTACGAGCAGTACTTC. Its protein is CASSQQRQGYEQYF. The full variable domain, rest sourced from reference TRBV18 and TRBJ2-7, is NAGVMQNPRHLVRRRGQEARLRCSPMKGHSHVYWYRQLPEEGLKFMVYLQKENIIDESGMPKERFSAEFPKEGPSILRIQQVVRGDSAAYFCASSQQRQGYEQYFGPGTRLTVT.

The rearrangement uses TRBV7-8 and TRBJ2-1; 9 bases fit TRBD2. The V gene end was trimmed by 4 bases and the J gene end by 2 bases; junction bases not matched to a gene: 9. The CDR3 spans 17 residues. Germline assignment: CDR1 SGHVS and CDR2 FQNEAQ. The CDR3 DNA reads TGTGCCAGCAGCTCCACCCGAAGCGGGGGGCCCTACAATGAGCAGTTCTTC. Translating it yields CASSSTRSGGPYNEQFF.

The chain joins TRBV18 to TRBJ1-1; weak D call: TRBD1 (5 bases). Deletions cut 1 base from V and 3 bases from J, with 12 bases between. The CDR3 contains 15 residues. From germline, CDR1 is KGHSH and CDR2 LQKENI. CDR3 residues: CASSPRRGGDTEAFF. The DNA for the CDR3 is TGTGCCAGCTCACCACGGAGGGGTGGAGACACTGAAGCTTTCTTT. Using reference TRBV18 and TRBJ1-1 for the parts outside the CDR3, the full variable domain is NAGVMQNPRHLVRRRGQEARLRCSPMKGHSHVYWYRQLPEEGLKFMVYLQKENIIDESGMPKERFSAEFPKEGPSILRIQQVVRGDSAAYFCASSPRRGGDTEAFFGQGTRLTVV.

This rearrangement joins TRBV5-5 to TRBJ1-6, with D unresolved. The CDR3 runs 16 residues. V was pared by 3 bases and J by 9 bases, with 19 bases between. CDR1 and CDR2 from the germline V gene are SGHKS and YYEKEE (reference sequence). CDR3 residues: CASSSAPGGTASPLHF. As DNA, the CDR3 is TGTGCCAGCAGCTCAGCGCCGGGTGGTACGGCTTCACCCCTCCACTTT.

The rearrangement links TRBV11-3 to TRBJ1-2; D may be TRBD1 (5 bases). Per the germline V gene, CDR1 is SGHNT and CDR2 is YENEEA. V gave up 0 bases and J gave up 4 bases, with 12 bases separating them. The CDR3 totals 15 residues. The CDR3 coding sequence is TGTGCCAGCAGCTTAGAGGGGACTGGAGGCTATGGCTACACCTTC. It yields the protein CASSLEGTGGYGYTF. The full variable domain, its missing parts supplied by reference TRBV11-3 and TRBJ1-2, is EAGVVQSPRYKIIEKKQPVAFWCNPISGHNTLYWYLQNLGQGPELLIRYENEEAVDDSQLPKDRFSAERLKGVDSTLKIQPAELGDSAVYLCASSLEGTGGYGYTFGSGTRLTVV.

Comment on this clonotype: The junction departs from the called germline gene at one end, perhaps through a read error. The chain is built from TRBV7-7 and TRBJ2-3; no definite D call. There are 15 residues in the CDR3. Germline-derived CDR1 and CDR2 are SSHAT and FNYEAQ (reference sequence). Written as DNA, the CDR3 is TGTGCTAGCAGCTTAGGTTTATCGAGCACAGATACGCAGTATTTT. This sequence encodes CASSLGLSSTDTQYF. The full variable domain, in which reference TRBV7-7 and TRBJ2-3 provide the parts outside the CDR3, is GAGVSQSPRYKVTKRGQDVTLRCDPISSHATLYWYQQALGQGPEFLTYFNYEAQPDKSGLPSDRFSAERPEGSISTLTIQRTEQRDSAMYRCASSLGLSSTDTQYFGPGTRLTVL.

The chain couples TRBV7-2 to TRBJ2-5; 7 positions match TRBD1. Per the germline V gene, CDR1 is SGHTA and CDR2 is FQGNSA. V lost 5 bases to trimming and J lost 1 base; unmatched junction nucleotides: 7. This CDR3 has 15 amino acids. The CDR3 protein is CASSPRTGSQETQYF. CDR3 coding DNA: TGTGCCAGCAGCCCAAGGACAGGTTCCCAAGAGACCCAGTACTTC.

The chain recombines TRBV20-1 with TRBJ1-1; a weak D match, TRBD1 (5 bases). CDR1 DFQATT and CDR2 SNEGSKA come from the germline V gene (reference sequence). The CDR3 runs to 13 residues. V lost 3 bases and J lost 0, with 8 bases in between. The CDR3, as DNA: TGCAGTGCTAGCGCAGGGATGAACACTGAAGCTTTCTTT. Amino acid sequence: CSASAGMNTEAFF.

The V gene is TRBV2, the J gene TRBJ1-2, with TRBD1 as a possible D gene (5 bases). The CDR3 runs 13 residues. Germline V gene lookup returns CDR1 SNHLY and CDR2 FYNNEI. V was shortened by 6 bases and J by 6 bases, with 14 bases between the two germline ends. CDR3 bases: TGTGCCAGCAGATCGTCGTTGGGGCATGGCTACACCTTC. This sequence encodes CASRSSLGHGYTF.

Sample share makes this clonotype large (0.1 to 1%). This chain links TRBV30 with TRBJ1-6, with a weak D call TRBD1 (6 bases). The germline CDR1 and CDR2 sequences are GTSNPN and SVGIG (reference sequence). V lost 2 bases, J lost 5 bases, and 10 bases lay in between. CDR3 size: 14 residues. CDR3 sequence: CAWSRGQDNSPLHF. CDR3 nucleotides: TGTGCCTGGAGTAGGGGACAAGATAATTCACCCCTCCACTTT.

The chain employs TRBV28 and TRBJ1-2; D possibly corresponds to TRBD1 (6 bases). The length of the CDR3 is 15 residues. V was shortened by 2 bases and J by 7 bases, with 17 bases between the two germline ends. Per germline, CDR1 MDHEN and CDR2 SYDVKM. In nucleotides, the CDR3 is TGTGCCAGCAGTTTAAGGTCCAGGGGAGGGGGTGGCTACACCTTC. Amino acid sequence: CASSLRSRGGGGYTF.

This clonotype has just a few counts. The chain links TRBV10-3 to TRBJ1-2; the D is unclear. The ends were cut back, 7 bases at V and 1 base at J, with 10 bases in the middle. CDR1 ENHRY and CDR2 SYGVKD come from the germline V gene. The length of the CDR3 is 13 residues. The DNA of the CDR3 is TGTGCCATCAACCCGGATGGTAACTATGGCTACACCTTC. Translating it yields CAINPDGNYGYTF.

This clonotype was seen more than once but under ten times. The chain has TRBV20-1 and TRBJ1-5, with D hard to call. Germline assignment: CDR1 DFQATT and CDR2 SNEGSKA (reference sequence). The CDR3 is made up of 12 amino acids. Trimming shortened V by 0 bases and J by 1 base, and 1 base separated the two germline ends. The CDR3 region has the DNA TGCAGTGCTAGAGAAAGCAATCAGCCCCAGCATTTT. Residues: CSARESNQPQHF.

The V and J genes are TRBV28 and TRBJ1-2; the D is unclear. CDR3 size: 13 residues. CDR1 MDHEN and CDR2 SYDVKM come from the germline V gene. Trimming removed 5 bases at V and 7 bases at J, with 14 bases between. CDR3 in amino acids: CASSRSLEAGYTF. CDR3 DNA sequence: TGTGCCAGCAGTCGGTCCCTAGAGGCTGGCTACACCTTC.

The rearrangement links TRBV19 to TRBJ1-1; 7 bases are shared with TRBD1. This CDR3 contains 15 residues. V trimming: 7 bases; J trimming: 5 bases; junction bases outside the gene matches: 13. CDR1 is LNHDA, CDR2 SQIVND, per germline (reference sequence). The CDR3 nucleotides read TGTGCCAGTACGATTTTTAAGGCAGGGGGGACTGAAGCTTTCTTT. Its protein is CASTIFKAGGTEAFF.

The CDR3 nucleotides are TGTGCCACCAATTGGGGGGGGCGCAACCCTGAAGCTTTCTTT. Amino acids: CATNWGGRNPEAFF. This chain uses TRBV5-4 with TRBJ1-1, with D possibly being TRBD1 (6 bases). With 9 bases removed from V and 6 bases from J, the gap between germline ends came to 21 bases. Germline-derived CDR1 and CDR2 are SGHNT and YYREEE (reference sequence). The CDR3 length is 14 residues. Together with reference TRBV5-4 and TRBJ1-1, the CDR3 gives the full variable domain: ETGVTQSPTHLIKTRGQQVTLRCSSQSGHNTVSWYQQALGQGPQFIFQYYREEENGRGNFPPRFSGLQFPNYSSELNVNALELDDSALYLCATNWGGRNPEAFFGQGTRLTVV.

This rearrangement joins TRBV19 to TRBJ1-2, with 7 nucleotides matching TRBD1. Unmatched junction bases numbered 8, after V lost 4 bases and J lost 3 bases. There are 15 residues in the CDR3. The germline V gene encodes CDR1 LNHDA and CDR2 SQIVND (reference sequence). CDR3 DNA sequence: TGTGCCAGTAGTACCCGGGACAGCCGTCACTATGGCTACACCTTC. Translation: CASSTRDSRHYGYTF.

CDR3 nucleotides: TGCAGTGCTAGATGGCCAGCCCTCAATGAGCAGTTCTTC. It specifies CSARWPALNEQFF. This chain links TRBV20-1 with TRBJ2-1; D uncertain. This CDR3 has 13 amino acids. Germline lookup yields CDR1 DFQATT and CDR2 SNEGSKA (reference sequence). V dropped 2 bases and J dropped 6 bases, with 11 bases sitting between them.

The table lists this clonotype with a few counts. The genes are TRBV30 and TRBJ1-5, with a possible D match to TRBD1 (6 bases). The CDR3 runs 15 residues. Per germline, CDR1 GTSNPN and CDR2 SVGIG (reference sequence). V was cut by 4 bases and J by 0 bases, with 13 bases left in between. CDR3 DNA sequence: TGTGCCTGGACCCCCGGGACACATAGCAATCAGCCCCAGCATTTT. Translating gives CAWTPGTHSNQPQHF.